The present T cell receptor (beta chain) was sequenced within a study of T cells after yellow fever vaccination. Study-level points and caveats: Contaminating bulk clonotypes could be abundant in FACS-sorted repertoires. Weaker overall was a secondary response that nonetheless peaked faster, on day 5 versus 15. The CD4 and CD8 compartments had a small share of their clonotypes in common. Reappearance after the booster was observed for most primary-vaccination clones (roughly 97% CD4, almost 90% CD8).

TCRdb itself ran the 5' RACE reads through MiXCR, one entry per CDR3 protein. The table has some 300,000 distinct CDR3 sequences, 7% to 10% seen once. A note on this clonotype: Its matching antigen is unknown.

CDR3 size: 13 residues. Germline CDR1 SQVTM, CDR2 ANQGSEA. Trimming stripped 5 bases from V and 6 bases from J, with 13 bases between. This rearrangement joins TRBV29-1 to TRBJ1-4; the D gene is possibly TRBD1 (6 bases). This clonotype was obtained from a man aged 18-30 years who received the YFV17D yellow fever vaccine. Sequencing was performed on PBMCs, taken roughly seven weeks after the first yellow fever vaccination. CDR3 nucleotide sequence: TGCAGCGTTTTGACAGGATGGGATGAAAAACTGTTTTTT. Translated, it gives CSVLTGWDEKLFF.